This T cell receptor (beta chain) derives from a study of Graves' ophthalmopathy and Graves' hyperthyroidism. Findings and caveats of the study: A model of 13 signatures distinguished ophthalmopathy from stable hyperthyroidism at approximately 90% sensitivity and roughly 81% specificity. Most thyroid clonotypes with frequency above 0.001 were detected in blood too.

This clonotype was detected ten times or more. The antigen remains undetermined. CDR3 length: 14 amino acids. CDR1 is SGHRS, CDR2 YFSETQ, per germline. After removal of 4 bases from V and 3 bases from J, the junction contained 5 bases not matched to a gene. The authors amplified TCR beta CDR3 regions, and they did so from RNA transcripts for repertoire sequencing. The first round was an RT-PCR with HTBI primers, and the second round was a multiplex PCR. Via MiXCR, TCRdb re-called the multiplex PCR reads, giving one row per CDR3 protein. The repertoire has over a million distinct CDR3 sequences, roughly 35% of them found once; the top ten carry around 10%.

The J gene is TRBJ2-7, the V gene TRBV5-1; 9 positions agree with TRBD1. The sample taken for sequencing was peripheral blood or thyroid tissue (not recorded which). The source of this sequence is an adult man with Graves' hyperthyroidism. This CDR3 is CASSVGQGYYEQYF. The CDR3 DNA follows: TGCGCCAGCAGCGTTGGACAGGGGTACTACGAGCAGTACTTC.